The 27 T cell receptor beta chains in this list originate from one sample, sequenced in a study of blood T cell repertoires in COVID-19. Assay used: immunoSEQ multiplex PCR; TCRdb lists only in-frame clones, some missing. In the table there are about 44,000 clones, roughly 80% of which are singletons. The sequencing input was peripheral blood. These TCRs come from a human donor in a cohort sampled during active COVID-19.

The chain has TRBV19 and TRBJ2-3; 11 bases match TRBD2. Looked up from germline, CDR1 is LNHDA and CDR2 is SQIVND (reference sequence). This CDR3 is 14 amino acids long. Trimming cost V 8 bases and J 5 bases; bases outside gene matches: 6. CDR3 loop: CASLAGGPLDTQYF. As DNA, the CDR3 is TGTGCCAGTCTAGCGGGGGGCCCCTTAGATACGCAGTATTTT.

The chain joins TRBV3-1 (or the pseudogene TRBV3-2) to TRBJ2-1; TRBD2 is a possible D gene (5 bases). Germline CDR1 LGHDT, CDR2 YNNKEL (reference sequence). The CDR3 is 17 residues long. With 3 bases removed from V and 0 bases from J, the gap between germline ends came to 15 bases. The CDR3 reads CASSHYSRAGSYNEQFF. The CDR3 region has the DNA TGTGCCAGCAGCCATTATTCCCGGGCGGGCTCCTACAATGAGCAGTTCTTC.

J is TRBJ2-3 and V is TRBV28, with 8 bases matching TRBD1. CDR1 is MDHEN and CDR2 is SYDVKM in the germline V gene. V lost 6 bases to trimming and J lost 4 bases; unmatched junction nucleotides: 6. The CDR3 loop spans 14 amino acids. The CDR3 DNA follows: TGTGCCAGCAGCCCGGGACAGGTTGCAGATACGCAGTATTTT. Translating it yields CASSPGQVADTQYF.

A single count supports this clone. The V call is TRBV30, the J call TRBJ1-6; TRBD1 is a possible D gene (6 bases). CDR3 length: 12 amino acids. V was clipped by 1 base and J by 10 bases, with 8 bases between them. Germline lookup yields CDR1 GTSNPN and CDR2 SVGIG (reference sequence). CDR3 loop: CAWSGRGSPLHF. The CDR3 nucleotides are TGTGCCTGGAGTGGCAGGGGCTCACCCCTCCACTTT.

V is TRBV7-9 and J is TRBJ1-2, with D maybe TRBD1 (6 bases). V dropped 1 base and J dropped 8 bases, with 14 bases sitting between them. The germline V gene encodes CDR1 SEHNR and CDR2 FQNEAQ (reference sequence). This CDR3 is built from 14 residues. CDR3 residues: CASSLGQELAGYTF. In DNA form, the CDR3 reads TGTGCCAGCAGCTTAGGACAGGAGTTAGCCGGCTACACCTTC.

V gene TRBV5-1 combines with J gene TRBJ2-3; possible D gene TRBD1, 5 bases. The V gene lost 8 bases and the J gene lost 0 bases, with 13 bases spanning the gap. Germline V gene data show CDR1 as SGHRS and CDR2 as YFSETQ. This CDR3 region has 14 residues. The CDR3 region has the DNA TGCGCCAGTCACAGGTCGACTAGCACAGATACGCAGTATTTT. Encoded protein: CASHRSTSTDTQYF.

This rearrangement joins TRBV6-2 or TRBV6-3 to TRBJ1-1, with 9 bases that match TRBD1. The CDR3 totals 16 residues. V lost 1 base to trimming and J lost 0 bases; unmatched junction nucleotides: 3. CDR1 is MNHEY and CDR2 is SVGEGT in the germline V gene. CDR3 protein: CASSYYRDRVNTEAFF. DNA for the CDR3: TGTGCCAGCAGTTACTACCGGGACAGGGTGAACACTGAAGCTTTCTTT.

This rearrangement joins TRBV6-6 to TRBJ2-2; D is undetermined. V lost 0 bases and J lost 9, with 11 bases in between. The CDR3 is 14 amino acids. The germline CDR1 and CDR2 sequences are MNHNY and SVGAGI (reference sequence). CDR3 DNA sequence: TGTGCCAGCAGTTACTCGTACATCCGCCGGGAGCTGTTTTTT. Amino acid sequence: CASSYSYIRRELFF.

J is TRBJ2-5 and V is TRBV5-4; a weak D match, TRBD2 (5 bases). The CDR3 extends over 14 amino acids. V gave up 4 bases and J gave up 2 bases, with 12 bases separating them. Per germline, CDR1 SGHNT and CDR2 YYREEE (reference sequence). The CDR3 DNA is TGTGCCAGCAGCCTCGGGGTCCTTCAAGAGACCCAGTACTTC. Translated, it gives CASSLGVLQETQYF.

This sequence joins TRBV18 and TRBJ1-2, with 9 bases that match TRBD1. The CDR3 sequence is 16 residues long. The V gene end was trimmed by 2 bases and the J gene end by 4 bases; junction bases not matched to a gene: 8. Germline V gives CDR1 KGHSH, CDR2 LQKENI. CDR3 DNA: TGTGCCAGCTCACCAGCGCCGGGACAGGGTTTCTATGGCTACACCTTC. This encodes CASSPAPGQGFYGYTF.

The gene calls are TRBV19 and TRBJ1-2; D is unclear. Germline loops: CDR1 LNHDA, CDR2 SQIVND (reference sequence). With 5 bases removed from V and 4 bases from J, the gap between germline ends came to 20 bases. This CDR3 spans 16 amino acids. The CDR3 region is CASSALGVRGTYGYTF. The CDR3 DNA follows: TGTGCCAGTAGTGCCCTTGGGGTACGGGGTACCTATGGCTACACCTTC. The variable domain in full, completed from reference TRBV19 and TRBJ1-2, reads DGGITQSPKYLFRKEGQNVTLSCEQNLNHDAMYWYRQDPGQGLRLIYYSQIVNDFQKGDIAEGYSVSREKKESFPLTVTSAQKNPTAFYLCASSALGVRGTYGYTFGSGTRLTVV.

The chain links TRBV14 to TRBJ2-3, with D perhaps matching TRBD1 (5 bases). The CDR3 sequence is 17 residues long. The germline V and J ends were trimmed by 1 base and 2 bases, with 16 bases remaining between them. Looked up from germline, CDR1 is SGHDN and CDR2 is FVKESK. The CDR3 loop is CASSQVDDSSVTDTQYF. As DNA, the CDR3 is TGTGCCAGCAGCCAAGTTGACGACAGCTCTGTCACAGATACGCAGTATTTT.

The V gene is TRBV7-6, the J gene TRBJ2-7; the D gene is possibly TRBD1 (6 bases). Trimming removed 5 bases at V and 4 bases at J, with 18 bases between. In germline, CDR1 is SGHVS, CDR2 FNYEAQ. The CDR3 spans 15 residues. DNA of the CDR3: TGTGCCAGCAGCCCTCTCCCAGGGGTTCAGTACGAGCAGTACTTC. Encoded protein: CASSPLPGVQYEQYF.

The V gene is TRBV20-1, the J gene TRBJ1-1, with 7 bases matching TRBD1. V shed 5 bases and J 7 bases; nucleotides not matched to a gene: 7. The germline V gene encodes CDR1 DFQATT and CDR2 SNEGSKA (reference sequence). This CDR3 has 12 amino acids. The CDR3 sequence is CSAGGTDYEAFF. The CDR3 DNA is TGCAGTGCTGGTGGGACAGACTATGAAGCTTTCTTT.

This clone was observed a handful of times. This chain links TRBV7-2 with TRBJ2-5, with 7 bases matching TRBD1. This CDR3 spans 15 amino acids. Germline values: CDR1 SGHTA, CDR2 FQGNSA. V lost 5 bases and J lost 5; bases outside the gene matches: 11. The chain's CDR3 is CASSLDRVGFETQYF. DNA of the CDR3: TGTGCCAGCAGCCTAGACAGGGTTGGATTTGAGACCCAGTACTTC.

This chain connects TRBV28 to TRBJ2-5; tentative D call: TRBD1 (6 bases). The V end lost 2 bases, the J end lost 4 bases, and 11 bases lay between the germline ends. Germline V lookup: CDR1 MDHEN, CDR2 SYDVKM. This CDR3 is 14 amino acids long. The CDR3 nucleotides are TGTGCCAGCAGTTTACCGGGACAAGTAGAGACCCAGTACTTC. This sequence encodes CASSLPGQVETQYF.

The chain has TRBV27 and TRBJ2-7, with D unclear. Trimming stripped 6 bases from V and 4 bases from J, with 7 bases between. Germline V lookup: CDR1 MNHEY, CDR2 SMNVEV (reference sequence). This CDR3 region has 11 residues. The CDR3 sequence: CASRRVYEQYV. For the CDR3, the DNA is TGTGCCAGCAGACGGGTGTACGAGCAGTACGTC.

This sequence joins TRBV30 and TRBJ2-7; the match to TRBD1 covers 7 bases. The CDR3 is 14 residues long. The germline gives CDR1 GTSNPN, CDR2 SVGIG (reference sequence). V was pared by 4 bases and J by 4 bases, with 10 bases of the junction left unmatched. In DNA, the CDR3 is TGTGCCTGGACCGAACAGGGGCTCTTTTACGAGCAGTACTTC. As protein: CAWTEQGLFYEQYF.

CDR3 amino acids: CASSYAAGTGGGTDTQYF. CDR3 sequence (DNA): TGTGCCAGCAGCTACGCTGCCGGGACAGGGGGCGGAACAGATACGCAGTATTTT. This chain connects TRBV7-6 to TRBJ2-3; TRBD1 matches at 12 bases. Germline lookup yields CDR1 SGHVS and CDR2 FNYEAQ. The CDR3 is 18 amino acids. The ends lost 4 bases at V and 3 bases at J; junction bases unmatched: 11.

The chain combines TRBV6-5 with TRBJ2-1; D is perhaps TRBD1 (5 bases). V shed 0 bases and J shed 8 bases, with 8 bases lying between them. The germline gives CDR1 MNHEY, CDR2 SVGAGI. This CDR3 contains 13 residues. The CDR3 reads CASSYSLGDEQFF. Here the CDR3 DNA reads TGTGCCAGCAGTTACTCGTTAGGGGATGAGCAGTTCTTC.

This chain connects TRBV5-1 to TRBJ2-3, with D maybe TRBD2 (5 bases). This CDR3 is 16 amino acids long. V was shortened by 7 bases and J by 1 base, with 19 bases between the two germline ends. The germline gives CDR1 SGHRS, CDR2 YFSETQ. As DNA, the CDR3 is TGCGCCAGCCACGCCTTACTAGTCGTGGGCACAGATACGCAGTATTTT. This translates into CASHALLVVGTDTQYF.

This clone turned up a few times. The V gene is TRBV11-3, the J gene TRBJ2-5; the match to TRBD1 covers 10 bases. The junction had 13 bases not matched to a gene; V was cut back by 11 bases and J by 4 bases. Germline loops: CDR1 SGHNT, CDR2 YENEEA. This CDR3 comprises 15 residues. CDR3 DNA sequence: TGTGCCCGAGGGAGACAGGGGGCTTTTCGAGAGACCCAGTACTTC. Its translation: CARGRQGAFRETQYF.

The chain couples TRBV11-3 to TRBJ1-5, with D perhaps TRBD1 (5 bases). V was shortened by 1 base and J by 14 bases, with 12 bases between the two germline ends. The CDR3 contains 12 residues. Germline CDR1 is SGHNT and CDR2 is YENEEA. The CDR3 bases are TGTGCCAGCAGCTTAGGGGCGGGGCGGGAGCATTTT. It codes for CASSLGAGREHF.

The V call is TRBV5-6, the J call TRBJ1-5; D ambiguous. CDR1 and CDR2 (germline): SGHDT, YYEEEE. The CDR3 runs to 16 residues. V lost 5 bases, J lost 0 bases, and 15 bases lay in between. The CDR3 DNA is TGTGCCAGCAGGAGGTTCGGGGAAGGTAGCAATCAGCCCCAGCATTTT. Protein product: CASRRFGEGSNQPQHF.

This clone was counted a few times. The chain recombines TRBV7-8 with TRBJ1-1; TRBD1 might be the D (6 bases). Trimming cost V 3 bases and J 10 bases, with 15 bases left between them. This CDR3 is 13 amino acids long. Germline-derived CDR1 and CDR2 are SGHVS and FQNEAQ. CDR3: CASSFGQPPSAFF. CDR3 DNA sequence: TGTGCCAGCAGCTTTGGACAGCCCCCCTCAGCTTTCTTT.

The chain employs TRBV7-8 and TRBJ1-1; unclear D gene. Trimming stripped 1 base from V and 3 bases from J, with 6 bases between. The CDR3 is made up of 13 amino acids. Germline CDR1 is SGHVS and CDR2 is FQNEAQ. CDR3 in DNA: TGTGCCAGCAGCTTAGGGGAGTACACTGAAGCTTTCTTT. Its translation: CASSLGEYTEAFF.

The chain carries TRBV18 and TRBJ1-3, with D perhaps matching TRBD1 (6 bases). The CDR3 covers 13 residues. Germline CDR1 and CDR2: KGHSH and LQKENI. Trimming stripped 2 bases from V and 6 bases from J, with 8 bases between. Here the CDR3 DNA reads TGTGCCAGCTCACCAGGGGGCTCAAACACCATATATTTT. Amino acid sequence: CASSPGGSNTIYF.